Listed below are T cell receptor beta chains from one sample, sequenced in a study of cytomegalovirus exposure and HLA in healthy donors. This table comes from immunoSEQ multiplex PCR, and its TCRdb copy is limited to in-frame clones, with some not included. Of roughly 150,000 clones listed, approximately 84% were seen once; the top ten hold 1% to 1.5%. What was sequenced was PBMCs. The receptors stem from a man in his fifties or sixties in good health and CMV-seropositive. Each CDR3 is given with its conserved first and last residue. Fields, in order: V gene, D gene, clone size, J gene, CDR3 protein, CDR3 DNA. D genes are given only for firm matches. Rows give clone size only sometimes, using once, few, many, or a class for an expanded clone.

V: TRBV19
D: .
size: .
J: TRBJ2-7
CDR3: CASSIALGEQYF
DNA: TGTGCCAGTAGTATAGCCCTCGGCGAGCAGTACTTC

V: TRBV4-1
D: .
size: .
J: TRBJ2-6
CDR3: CASSQEYVSQRAGANVLTF
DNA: TGCGCCAGCAGCCAAGAATACGTCAGCCAGCGGGCTGGGGCCAACGTCCTGACTTTC

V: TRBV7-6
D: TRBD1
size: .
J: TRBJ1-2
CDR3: CASSLTGVAGYTF
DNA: TGTGCCAGCAGCTTGACAGGGGTGGCTGGCTACACCTTC

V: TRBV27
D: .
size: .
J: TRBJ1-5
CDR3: CASSSLGVPNQPQHF
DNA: TGTGCCAGCAGTTCTTTAGGGGTGCCTAATCAGCCCCAGCATTTT

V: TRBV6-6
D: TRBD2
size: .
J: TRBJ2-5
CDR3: CASRPRLAGEETQYF
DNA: TGTGCCAGCAGGCCTAGACTAGCGGGAGAAGAGACCCAGTACTTC

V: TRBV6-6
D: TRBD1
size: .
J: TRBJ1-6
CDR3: CASSPDRVYSPLHF
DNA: TGTGCCAGCAGCCCGGACAGGGTATATTCACCCCTCCACTTT

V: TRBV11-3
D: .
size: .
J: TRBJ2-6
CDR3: CASSLGSSGADVLTF
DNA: TGTGCCAGCAGCTTGGGAAGCTCTGGGGCCGACGTCCTGACTTTC

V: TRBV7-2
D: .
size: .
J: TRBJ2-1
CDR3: CASRPLSGIRNEQFF
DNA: TGTGCCAGCAGACCCCTTAGCGGAATTCGCAATGAGCAGTTCTTC

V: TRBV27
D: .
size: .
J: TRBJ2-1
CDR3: CASSSNLAAPYNEQFF
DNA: TGTGCCAGCAGCTCAAACTTAGCGGCCCCATACAATGAGCAGTTCTTC

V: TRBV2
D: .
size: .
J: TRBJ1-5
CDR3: CASSVGALSNQPQHF
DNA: TGTGCCAGCAGTGTTGGGGCCCTTAGCAATCAGCCCCAGCATTTT

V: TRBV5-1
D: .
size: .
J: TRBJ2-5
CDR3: CASSLSVGGTGETQYF
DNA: TGCGCCAGCAGCTTAAGTGTAGGCGGAACCGGAGAGACCCAGTACTTC

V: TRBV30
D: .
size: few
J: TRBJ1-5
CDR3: CAWSDAGKYSNQPQHF
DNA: TGTGCCTGGAGTGATGCAGGGAAATATAGCAATCAGCCCCAGCATTTT

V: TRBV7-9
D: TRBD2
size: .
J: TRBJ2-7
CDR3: CASSLSLAELDEQYF
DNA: TGTGCCAGCAGCTTATCTCTAGCGGAACTCGACGAGCAGTACTTC

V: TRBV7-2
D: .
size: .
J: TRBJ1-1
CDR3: CANSFHRGWTEAFF
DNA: TGTGCCAACAGCTTTCATAGGGGGTGGACTGAAGCTTTCTTT

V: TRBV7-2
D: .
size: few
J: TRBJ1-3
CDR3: CASSLVWQIGNTIYF
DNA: TGTGCCAGCAGCTTAGTCTGGCAGATTGGAAACACCATATATTTT

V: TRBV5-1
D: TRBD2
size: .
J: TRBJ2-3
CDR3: CASSLGALAGDTGTQYF
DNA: TGCGCCAGCAGCTTGGGGGCACTAGCGGGGGACACAGGTACGCAGTATTTT

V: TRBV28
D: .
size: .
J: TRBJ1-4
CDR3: CASSFGRASNEKLFF
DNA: TGTGCCAGCAGTTTTGGCAGGGCCTCTAATGAAAAACTGTTTTTT

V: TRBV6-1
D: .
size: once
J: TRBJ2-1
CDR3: CASSLAVGSYNEQFF
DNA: TGTGCCAGCAGCTTAGCGGTGGGCTCCTACAATGAGCAGTTCTTC

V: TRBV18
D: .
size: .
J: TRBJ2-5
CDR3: CASSRTHLQETQYF
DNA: TGTGCCAGCTCGCGTACCCATCTCCAAGAGACCCAGTACTTC

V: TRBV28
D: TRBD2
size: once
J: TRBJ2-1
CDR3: CASSPLEQRGGGEQFF
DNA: TGTGCCAGCAGCCCCCTGGAACAGCGGGGGGGTGGCGAGCAGTTCTTC

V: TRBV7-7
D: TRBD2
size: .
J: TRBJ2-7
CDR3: CASSLAQAGAHEQYF
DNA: TGTGCTAGCAGCTTAGCGCAAGCGGGAGCACACGAGCAGTACTTC

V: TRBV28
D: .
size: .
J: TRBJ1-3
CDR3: CASLKFSYLSGNTIYF
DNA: TGTGCCAGCCTAAAGTTCTCATACCTCTCTGGAAACACCATATATTTT

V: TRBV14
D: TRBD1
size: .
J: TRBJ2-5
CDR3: CASSPTGFRETQYF
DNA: TGTGCCAGCAGCCCGACAGGGTTTCGGGAGACCCAGTACTTC